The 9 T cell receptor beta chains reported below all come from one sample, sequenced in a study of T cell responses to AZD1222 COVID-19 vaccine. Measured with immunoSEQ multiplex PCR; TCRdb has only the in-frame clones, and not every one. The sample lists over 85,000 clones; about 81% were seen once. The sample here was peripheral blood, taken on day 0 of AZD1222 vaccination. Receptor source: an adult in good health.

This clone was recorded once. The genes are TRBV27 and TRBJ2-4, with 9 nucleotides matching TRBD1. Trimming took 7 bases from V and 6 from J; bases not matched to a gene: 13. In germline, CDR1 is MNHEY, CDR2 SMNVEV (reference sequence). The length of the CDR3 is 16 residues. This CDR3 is CASKSSGTGTLNIQYF. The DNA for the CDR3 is TGTGCCAGCAAATCCTCAGGGACAGGGACCCTAAACATTCAGTACTTC.

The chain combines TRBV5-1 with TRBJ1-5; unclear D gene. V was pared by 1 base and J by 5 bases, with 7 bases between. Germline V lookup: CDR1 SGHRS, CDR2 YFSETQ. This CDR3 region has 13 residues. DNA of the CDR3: TGCGCCAGCAGCTTGCTCGGCGATCAGCCCCAGCATTTT. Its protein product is CASSLLGDQPQHF.

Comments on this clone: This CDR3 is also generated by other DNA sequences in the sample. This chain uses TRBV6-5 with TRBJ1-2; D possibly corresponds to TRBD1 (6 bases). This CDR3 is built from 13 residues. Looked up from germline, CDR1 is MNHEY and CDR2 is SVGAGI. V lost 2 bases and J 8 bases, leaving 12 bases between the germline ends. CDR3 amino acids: CASSYPGGGGYTF. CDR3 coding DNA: TGTGCCAGCAGTTACCCGGGGGGGGGCGGCTACACCTTC.

CDR3 in DNA: TGTGCCAGCAGCTTAGACGGGCGGGACGGATCCTACGAGCAGTACTTC. It specifies CASSLDGRDGSYEQYF. V usage is TRBV11-3 and J usage is TRBJ2-7, with D tentatively TRBD2 (6 bases). Germline CDR1 reads SGHNT; CDR2 reads YENEEA. CDR3 length: 16 amino acids. Deletions cut 0 bases from V and 1 base from J, with 13 bases between.

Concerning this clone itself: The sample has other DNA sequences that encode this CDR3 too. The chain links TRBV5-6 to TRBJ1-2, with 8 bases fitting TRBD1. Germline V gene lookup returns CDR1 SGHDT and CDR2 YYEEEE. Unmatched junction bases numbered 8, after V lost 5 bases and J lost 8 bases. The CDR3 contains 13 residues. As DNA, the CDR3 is TGTGCCAGCAGGAACACAGGGGGTTGGGGCTACACCTTC. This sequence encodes CASRNTGGWGYTF.

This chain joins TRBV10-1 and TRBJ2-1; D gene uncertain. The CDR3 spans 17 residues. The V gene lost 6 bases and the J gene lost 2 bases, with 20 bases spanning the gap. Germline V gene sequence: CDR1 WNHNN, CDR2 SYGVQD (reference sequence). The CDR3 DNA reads TGCGCCAGCAGCCAAGTCTCCCCTCGAACAGCCTACAATGAGCAGTTCTTC. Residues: CASSQVSPRTAYNEQFF.

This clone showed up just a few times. The CDR3 here is CASSRGFGEQYF. CDR3 nucleotide sequence: TGTGCCAGCAGTCGTGGTTTTGGCGAGCAGTACTTC. The chain employs TRBV12-3 or TRBV12-4 and TRBJ2-7, with D hard to call. Trimming pared 5 bases from V and 6 bases from J, leaving 11 bases between. The CDR3 loop spans 12 amino acids.

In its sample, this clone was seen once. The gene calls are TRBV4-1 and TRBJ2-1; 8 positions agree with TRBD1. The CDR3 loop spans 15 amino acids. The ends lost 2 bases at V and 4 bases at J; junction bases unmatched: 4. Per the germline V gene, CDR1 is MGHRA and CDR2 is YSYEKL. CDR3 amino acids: CASSQLDRAYNEQFF. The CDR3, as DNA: TGCGCCAGCAGCCAATTGGACAGGGCGTACAATGAGCAGTTCTTC.

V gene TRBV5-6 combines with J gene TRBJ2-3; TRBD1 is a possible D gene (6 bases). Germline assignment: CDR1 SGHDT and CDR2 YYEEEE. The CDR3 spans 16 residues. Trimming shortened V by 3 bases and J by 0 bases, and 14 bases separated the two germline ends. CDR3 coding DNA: TGTGCCAGCAGCTCACAGGGAATTCTGAGCACAGATACGCAGTATTTT. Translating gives CASSSQGILSTDTQYF.